Following are 31 T cell receptor beta chains from one sample sequenced in a study of T-cell reconstitution after alpha-beta-depleted transplantation in children. The TCRbeta library incorporated unique molecular identifiers. TCRdb reanalysed the PCR reads using MiXCR and keeps one entry per CDR3 protein. The sample holds around 370,000 distinct CDR3 sequences, around 10% seen once. The sample here was PBMCs from the stem cell graft donor, taken from the stem cell graft. Source of these receptors: a human donor who donated a stem cell graft to a child with acute lymphoblastic leukemia.

This clonotype was counted at least ten times. The chain has TRBV3-1 and TRBJ2-7; 10 bases are a match to TRBD2. CDR1 and CDR2 from the germline V gene are LGHDT and YNNKEL (reference sequence). With V trimmed by 0 bases and J by 12 bases, 2 bases remained unmatched. The CDR3 has 12 residues. CDR3 loop: CASSQEGLARYF. The CDR3 region has the DNA TGTGCCAGCAGCCAAGAGGGACTAGCGCGGTACTTC.

This clonotype has more than one count but fewer than ten. J is TRBJ2-3 and V is TRBV6-1; 10 bases match TRBD2. J lost 2 bases, V lost 8 bases, and 7 bases had no gene match. This CDR3 comprises 15 residues. Germline CDR1 and CDR2: MNHNS and SASEGT. CDR3 nucleotide sequence: TGTGCCAGCTCCTGGACTAGCGGTACCACAGATACGCAGTATTTT. Its protein is CASSWTSGTTDTQYF.

The chain has TRBV5-1 and TRBJ2-4; D tentatively reads TRBD1 or TRBD2 (5 bases each). V lost 0 bases to trimming and J lost 6 bases, with 16 bases between them. The CDR3 spans 16 residues. Germline-derived CDR1 and CDR2 are SGHRS and YFSETQ. The CDR3 spells CASSLEGSGGGNIQYF. The CDR3 nucleotides are TGCGCCAGCAGCTTGGAGGGTTCTGGGGGTGGAAACATTCAGTACTTC.

The V gene is TRBV6-1, the J gene TRBJ1-4; D uncertain. The CDR3 contains 17 residues. Deletions cut 7 bases from V and 0 bases from J, with 18 bases between. Germline values: CDR1 MNHNS, CDR2 SASEGT. CDR3 in amino acids: CASTSPGRGTTNEKLFF. DNA of the CDR3: TGTGCCAGCACCTCCCCGGGCCGAGGGACAACTAATGAAAAACTGTTTTTT.

This clonotype was seen a handful of times. The rearrangement uses TRBV7-9 and TRBJ2-7, with 7 nucleotides matching TRBD1. The germline V gene has CDR1 SEHNR and CDR2 FQNEAQ (reference sequence). J lost 3 bases, V lost 9 bases, and 17 bases had no gene match. The CDR3 has 16 amino acids. CDR3 region: CASSRDRVRSSYEQYF. CDR3 nucleotide sequence: TGTGCCAGTTCAAGAGACAGGGTTCGGTCTAGCTACGAGCAGTACTTC.

With regard to this clonotype: A junction end diverges from the germline sequence, so it may reflect a read error. The chain uses TRBV7-7 and TRBJ2-2, with 9 positions matching TRBD2. This CDR3 region has 17 residues. The germline V gene has CDR1 SSHAT and CDR2 FNYEAQ (reference sequence). The CDR3 region is CASSPWASGTTTGELFF. In DNA, the CDR3 is TGTGCTAGCAGCCCTTGGGCTAGCGGGACGACCACCGGGGAGCTGTTTTTT.

This clonotype was detected a few times. The rearrangement uses TRBV27 and TRBJ2-7; possibly TRBD1 for D (5 bases). The germline V gene has CDR1 MNHEY and CDR2 SMNVEV (reference sequence). V was shortened by 5 bases and J by 3 bases, with 14 bases between the two germline ends. The CDR3 is 14 residues long. The CDR3 DNA sequence: TGTGCCAGCAGTCCCGGACACCTAATCTACGAGCAGTACTTC. As protein: CASSPGHLIYEQYF.

This clonotype has at least ten counts. The V call is TRBV29-1, the J call TRBJ2-7; D possibly corresponds to TRBD1 (5 bases). The V and J ends lost 2 bases and 0 bases respectively, with 8 bases between them. The CDR3 contains 13 residues. The V gene's germline CDR1 is SQVTM and CDR2 ANQGSEA. CDR3 sequence (DNA): TGCAGCGTTGAATCGGACACCTCCTACGAGCAGTACTTC. It is translated as CSVESDTSYEQYF.

This clonotype was found a few times. CDR3 DNA sequence: TGCAGCGTCATCTGGGCTGGGGAGACCCAGTACTTC. This sequence encodes CSVIWAGETQYF. The chain has TRBV29-1 and TRBJ2-5; D remains unclear. The CDR3 has 12 amino acids. V lost 6 bases and J lost 5, with 13 bases in between. Germline V CDR1 and CDR2: SQVTM, ANQGSEA. Looking up the rest from reference TRBV29-1 and TRBJ2-5 gives the full variable domain: SAVISQKPSRDICQRGTSLTIQCQVDSQVTMMFWYRQQPGQSLTLIATANQGSEATYESGFVIDKFPISRPNLTFSTLTVSNMSPEDSSIYLCSVIWAGETQYFGPGTRLLVL.

About this clonotype itself: At one of its ends the junction is not consistent with the germline gene, which may arise from a read error. Here the CDR3 DNA reads TGTGCCAGAAGCTTCACAGGGGTCAGCACAGATACGCAGTATTTT. Translated, it gives CARSFTGVSTDTQYF. J is TRBJ2-3 and V is TRBV7-3; 7 nucleotides agree with TRBD1. Per the germline V gene, CDR1 is SGHTA and CDR2 is FQGTGA. The CDR3 totals 15 residues.

The V gene is TRBV4-1, the J gene TRBJ2-7, with D hard to call. The CDR3 is made up of 15 amino acids. The ends were cut back, 1 base at V and 0 bases at J, with 10 bases in the middle. Germline V gene lookup returns CDR1 MGHRA and CDR2 YSYEKL. The chain's CDR3 is CASSQVFESSYEQYF. The CDR3 DNA follows: TGCGCCAGCAGCCAAGTTTTCGAGAGCTCCTACGAGCAGTACTTC.

This clonotype showed up just a few times. This chain links TRBV5-1 with TRBJ2-5, with D perhaps matching TRBD1 (7 bases). This CDR3 is 15 amino acids long. The germline V gene encodes CDR1 SGHRS and CDR2 YFSETQ. CDR3 DNA: TGCGACACAAGGGGGGTCGGACAGGCGCAAGAGACCCAGTACTTC. Translation: CDTRGVGQAQETQYF.

This chain joins TRBV28 and TRBJ2-1, with TRBD2 identical over 8 bases. Germline values: CDR1 MDHEN, CDR2 SYDVKM. V lost 8 bases, J lost 7 bases, and 13 bases stayed unmatched. The CDR3 runs 15 residues. CDR3 DNA: TGTGCCAGCTTGTTCGCGGGAGGCCTTCAAAATGAGCAGTTCTTC. This encodes CASLFAGGLQNEQFF.

A remark on this clonotype: This sequence may be a read error, since a much larger clone differs from it by one base. The rearrangement links TRBV4-1 to TRBJ2-7; 7 positions match TRBD1. The germline V gene has CDR1 MGHRA and CDR2 YSYEKL. Germline trimming cut 7 bases from V and 6 bases from J; bases unmatched to any gene: 15. The CDR3 covers 15 residues. In DNA, the CDR3 is TGCGCCAGCACCCCTGGCCCGTCGACAGGGAGCGAGCAGTACTTC. Protein product: CASTPGPSTGSEQYF.

The chain is built from TRBV12-3 or TRBV12-4 and TRBJ1-5; 7 bases line up with TRBD1. Losses at the gene ends were 6 bases for V and 0 bases for J; bases not matched to a gene: 8. The CDR3 consists of 16 residues. Written as DNA, the CDR3 is TGTGCCAGCAGGGGGCCGGGACAGTATAGCAATCAGCCCCAGCATTTT. This gives the protein CASRGPGQYSNQPQHF.

This clonotype occurred a few times. The chain couples TRBV20-1 to TRBJ2-7, with TRBD1 as a possible D gene (6 bases). The V end lost 6 bases, the J end lost 0 bases, and 12 bases lay between the germline ends. The V gene's germline CDR1 is DFQATT and CDR2 SNEGSKA (reference sequence). The CDR3 length is 13 residues. CDR3 sequence reads: CSAWDTYSYEQYF. CDR3 nucleotide sequence: TGCAGTGCCTGGGACACGTACTCCTACGAGCAGTACTTC.

The chain employs TRBV12-3 or TRBV12-4 and TRBJ1-5; maybe TRBD1 (5 bases). This CDR3 comprises 14 residues. V was clipped by 3 bases and J by 4 bases, with 10 bases between them. DNA of the CDR3: TGTGCCAGCAGTTTGGGATGGGGGAATCAGCCCCAGCATTTT. As protein: CASSLGWGNQPQHF.

The chain is built from TRBV4-2 and TRBJ2-2; 11 nucleotides align to TRBD2. Germline V gene lookup returns CDR1 LGHNA and CDR2 YNFKEQ. V dropped 4 bases and J dropped 2; count of bases not matched to a gene: 9. CDR3 length: 18 residues. The DNA of the CDR3 is TGTGCCAGCAGCCCGGGACTAGCGGAGGAAAGTAACACCGGGGAGCTGTTTTTT. Translated, it gives CASSPGLAEESNTGELFF.

This chain uses TRBV20-1 with TRBJ2-3, with TRBD2 identical over 14 bases. Germline V lookup: CDR1 DFQATT, CDR2 SNEGSKA (reference sequence). The length of the CDR3 is 18 residues. The ends lost 4 bases at V and 0 bases at J; junction bases unmatched: 9. For the CDR3, the DNA is TGCAGTGCTACCTCTGGGACTAGCGGGAGTTATAGCACAGATACGCAGTATTTT. Its translation: CSATSGTSGSYSTDTQYF.

The rearrangement joins TRBV7-9 to TRBJ2-1, with 7 bases identical to TRBD1. The V gene's germline CDR1 is SEHNR and CDR2 FQNEAQ (reference sequence). The CDR3 consists of 14 residues. J was trimmed by 7 bases and V by 6 bases; bases with no gene match: 9. CDR3 sequence reads: CASRVGQGVNEQFF. In nucleotides, the CDR3 is TGTGCCAGCAGGGTCGGGCAGGGGGTGAATGAGCAGTTCTTC.

This clonotype was seen a handful of times. The J gene is TRBJ1-1, the V gene TRBV7-2; 7 bases line up with TRBD1. V lost 5 bases, J lost 2 bases, and 8 bases stayed unmatched. The V gene's germline CDR1 is SGHTA and CDR2 FQGNSA. The CDR3 loop spans 15 amino acids. CDR3 nucleotide sequence: TGTGCCAGCAGCCCTACGACAGGGATAAACACTGAAGCTTTCTTT. It encodes CASSPTTGINTEAFF.

The rearrangement joins TRBV7-8 to TRBJ2-7; 11 bases align to TRBD1. CDR3 size: 15 residues. Germline V gives CDR1 SGHVS, CDR2 FQNEAQ. The V gene end was trimmed by 5 bases and the J gene end by 6 bases; junction bases not matched to a gene: 9. CDR3 sequence: CASSPRMGQGGEQYF. The DNA of the CDR3 is TGTGCCAGCAGCCCTCGAATGGGACAGGGGGGCGAGCAGTACTTC. The entire variable domain, with the rest obtained from reference TRBV7-8 and TRBJ2-7, is as follows: GAGVSQSPRYKVAKRGQDVALRCDPISGHVSLFWYQQALGQGPEFLTYFQNEAQLDKSGLPSDRFFAERPEGSVSTLKIQRTQQEDSAVYLCASSPRMGQGGEQYFGPGTRLTVT.

This clonotype was recorded a few times. This chain connects TRBV7-2 to TRBJ2-4, with a weak D call TRBD2 (6 bases). The CDR3 loop spans 14 amino acids. Trimming took off 5 bases at V and 0 bases at J, with 8 bases between the two ends. Germline CDR1 reads SGHTA; CDR2 reads FQGNSA. The CDR3 spells CASSAAGAKNIQYF. In DNA form, the CDR3 reads TGTGCCAGCAGCGCAGCGGGAGCCAAAAACATTCAGTACTTC.

This clonotype was observed at least ten times. J is TRBJ2-1 and V is TRBV6-1, with TRBD2 matching 10 bases. This CDR3 region has 17 residues. Trimming took 4 bases from V and 8 from J; bases not matched to a gene: 14. Germline CDR1 is MNHNS and CDR2 is SASEGT. The CDR3 is CASSAGEAGGPVDEQFF. CDR3 sequence (DNA): TGTGCCAGCAGTGCTGGGGAAGCGGGAGGGCCAGTCGATGAGCAGTTCTTC.

Ten or more counts support this clonotype. V gene TRBV11-2 combines with J gene TRBJ2-3; D possibly matches TRBD1 or TRBD2 (5 bases each). Trimming pared 5 bases from V and 5 bases from J, leaving 11 bases between. The length of the CDR3 is 13 residues. CDR1 is SGHAT, CDR2 FQNNGV, per germline. CDR3 bases: TGTGCCAGCAGCCCGGGACCTAGAGATACGCAGTATTTT. This translates into CASSPGPRDTQYF.

The table lists this clonotype with a few counts. J is TRBJ2-1 and V is TRBV20-1; maybe TRBD2 (5 bases). V lost 6 bases, J lost 7 bases, and 13 bases lay in between. The CDR3 sequence is 12 residues long. Germline CDR1 DFQATT, CDR2 SNEGSKA (reference sequence). The DNA for the CDR3 is TGCAGTGCGAGGGAGCCCTTGAATGAGCAGTTCTTC. It is translated as CSAREPLNEQFF.

V is TRBV2 and J is TRBJ2-1; D might be TRBD1 (5 bases). The V end lost 4 bases, the J end lost 10 bases, and 14 bases lay between the germline ends. Germline loops: CDR1 SNHLY, CDR2 FYNNEI. The CDR3 runs to 13 residues. Here the CDR3 DNA reads TGTGCCAGCAGTGGTGGGCAGGGTCGCGAGCAGTTCTTC. This codes for CASSGGQGREQFF.

This clonotype has more than one count but fewer than ten. The chain couples TRBV7-3 to TRBJ2-7; 8 nucleotides agree with TRBD2. The CDR3 consists of 15 residues. V shed 3 bases and J 2 bases; nucleotides not matched to a gene: 6. Germline V gene lookup returns CDR1 SGHTA and CDR2 FQGTGA. The CDR3 here is CASSFQMGLAYEQYF. The CDR3 DNA reads TGTGCCAGCAGCTTCCAGATGGGACTAGCCTACGAGCAGTACTTC. Full variable domain (rest looked up from reference TRBV7-3 and TRBJ2-7): GAGVSQTPSNKVTEKGKYVELRCDPISGHTALYWYRQSLGQGPEFLIYFQGTGAADDSGLPNDRFFAVRPEGSVSTLKIQRTERGDSAVYLCASSFQMGLAYEQYFGPGTRLTVT.

The chain joins TRBV30 to TRBJ1-5, with D possibly being TRBD1 (5 bases). V lost 0 bases to trimming and J lost 2 bases, with 5 bases between them. The CDR3 covers 13 residues. In germline, CDR1 is GTSNPN, CDR2 SVGIG (reference sequence). Written as DNA, the CDR3 is TGTGCCTGGAGTGTACAGGGCAATCAGCCCCAGCATTTT. This translates into CAWSVQGNQPQHF.

The DNA of the CDR3 is TGTGCCAGCAGTTCAGGGCTCAGGGGCAATAATTCACCCCTCCACTTT. This encodes CASSSGLRGNNSPLHF. The genes are TRBV7-9 and TRBJ1-6; D is possibly TRBD1 (6 bases). V was shortened by 6 bases and J by 5 bases, with 17 bases between the two germline ends. Germline lookup yields CDR1 SEHNR and CDR2 FQNEAQ (reference sequence). CDR3 length equals 16 residues.

This clonotype was observed a few times. This sequence joins TRBV27 and TRBJ2-3, with 12 bases that match TRBD2. Germline V gene lookup returns CDR1 MNHEY and CDR2 SMNVEV (reference sequence). CDR3 size: 14 residues. J was trimmed by 5 bases and V by 5 bases; bases with no gene match: 2. In DNA form, the CDR3 reads TGTGCCAGCAGTAGGACTAGCGGGGTAGATACGCAGTATTTT. Protein: CASSRTSGVDTQYF.